The entry below describes one T cell receptor (beta chain). This entry comes from a study of OX40 agonist ivuxolimab in advanced cancers. Study background: Ivuxolimab, an antibody acting as an agonist of OX40 (CD134), was used to treat patients.

The J segment lost 8 bases and the V segment lost 6 bases, leaving 10 bases of the junction unmatched. CDR3 size: 16 residues. CDR1 and CDR2 (germline): MDHEN, SYDVKM. Method: immunoSEQ multiplex PCR; TCRdb's copy keeps in-frame clones and lacks some. This sample has roughly 68,000 clones; roughly 87% occur once, and the top ten carry 4%. J is TRBJ2-4 and V is TRBV28, with 13 positions matching TRBD2. Sequencing was performed on CD4+ or CD8+ T cells sorted from blood, taken in a trial of the OX40 agonist ivuxolimab. This sequence originates from an adult with an advanced solid tumor such as melanoma, head and neck, liver or kidney cancer. CDR3 DNA: TGTGCCAGCAGCTCACCGACTAGCGGGAGGACGTACATTCAGTACTTC. This gives the protein CASSSPTSGRTYIQYF.